This T cell receptor (beta chain) is from a study of blood T cell repertoires in COVID-19. On the study more broadly: T cells, B-cell-depleted T cells, or PBMCs provided the cDNA or gDNA that served as material.

The germline CDR1 and CDR2 sequences are DFQATT and SNEGSKA (reference sequence). CDR3 length: 14 amino acids. V gave up 5 bases and J gave up 1 base, with 14 bases separating them. Original analysis: Amplification from reference gene primers served as the basis for estimated nucleated cell counts. Sequenced by immunoSEQ multiplex PCR; TCRdb stores in-frame clones only, minus some. V, J and clone size are taken as reported in that table, and D and trimming were inferred from the DNA itself. Found here are roughly 250,000 clones, around 87% of them singletons; the top ten hold just under 6.5%. The table lists this clone with a count of one. Participants were aged roughly 18 to 95 years, lived in under 25 US areas, and enrolled virtually. Participants were placed into cohorts based on the clinical history they reported.

Sequenced sample: PBMCs or T cells enriched from blood (not recorded which). This chain uses TRBV20-1 with TRBJ1-1; D unresolved. This receptor was identified in a woman in her thirties with acute COVID-19. The chain's CDR3 is CSARVGNQNTEAFF. CDR3 bases: TGCAGTGCTCGTGTCGGGAACCAGAACACTGAAGCTTTCTTT.